This T cell receptor (beta chain) was sequenced during a study of T cells in Graves' hyperthyroidism and ophthalmopathy. From RNA transcripts, TCR beta CDR3 regions were amplified. The TCR CDR3 was amplified in a first-round RT-PCR using the HTBI primer set. TCRdb re-analysed the multiplex PCR reads in MiXCR, keeping a single row per CDR3 protein. The sample includes fewer than 900,000 distinct CDR3 sequences, roughly a sixth of them seen just once. CDR1 is GTSNPN and CDR2 is SVGIG in the germline V gene (reference sequence). V gave up 1 base and J gave up 3 bases, with 15 bases separating them. This CDR3 has 15 residues.

The specimen was blood. This receptor was obtained from a woman aged 50 to 65 with Graves' hyperthyroidism that later progressed to Graves' ophthalmopathy. V is TRBV30 and J is TRBJ1-1; D not certain. Here the CDR3 reads CAWSGPWTLDTEAFF. The CDR3 DNA sequence: TGTGCCTGGAGTGGACCTTGGACCTTGGACACTGAAGCTTTCTTT.